Following are 20 T cell receptor beta chains from one sample sequenced in a study of cytomegalovirus exposure and HLA in healthy donors. The PCR ran on 60 Vbeta and 13 Jbeta primers. Profiled with immunoSEQ multiplex PCR; TCRdb holds only in-frame clones, not every one. The data hold about 160,000 clones, with roughly 80% observed a single time. The sample consisted of PBMCs. The receptor set was obtained from a man aged 30 to 45 in good health and CMV-seronegative.

The rearrangement uses TRBV19 and TRBJ2-7, with 7 bases fitting TRBD1. There are 12 residues in the CDR3. V lost 5 bases to trimming and J lost 3 bases; unmatched junction nucleotides: 1. The germline V gene encodes CDR1 LNHDA and CDR2 SQIVND (reference sequence). The CDR3 loop is CASSQGDYEQYF. The CDR3 DNA reads TGTGCCAGTAGTCAGGGGGACTACGAGCAGTACTTC.

V usage is TRBV19 and J usage is TRBJ2-2; 12 bases are shared with TRBD2. CDR1 and CDR2 (germline): LNHDA, SQIVND (reference sequence). The CDR3 sequence is 16 residues long. The V segment lost 1 base and the J segment 7 bases; nucleotides outside the gene matches: 4. The CDR3 DNA sequence: TGTGCCAGTAGTATAGGACTAGCGGGAGATATCGGGGAGCTGTTTTTT. Its translation: CASSIGLAGDIGELFF.

The chain is built from TRBV30 and TRBJ1-1; D is unresolved. CDR3 length: 11 amino acids. Trimming pared 7 bases from V and 1 base from J, leaving 7 bases between. Looked up from germline, CDR1 is GTSNPN and CDR2 is SVGIG (reference sequence). This CDR3 reads CASNRNTEAFF. The CDR3 coding sequence is TGTGCCTCAAACAGGAACACTGAAGCTTTCTTT.

J is TRBJ1-2 and V is TRBV6-1, with D uncertain. The CDR3 loop spans 13 amino acids. Trimming took off 2 bases at V and 3 bases at J, with 7 bases between the two ends. Looked up from germline, CDR1 is MNHNS and CDR2 is SASEGT. For the CDR3, the DNA is TGTGCCAGCAGTGAACTCCCGTACTATGGCTACACCTTC. Encoded protein: CASSELPYYGYTF.

The V and J genes are TRBV7-6 and TRBJ2-7, with 13 bases aligning to TRBD2. This CDR3 contains 15 residues. V lost 5 bases to trimming and J lost 3 bases; unmatched junction nucleotides: 4. Germline CDR1 and CDR2: SGHVS and FNYEAQ. The CDR3 region has the DNA TGTGCCAGCAGCCCAGGGACTAGCGGGATCTACGAGCAGTACTTC. This encodes CASSPGTSGIYEQYF. Filled out from reference TRBV7-6 and TRBJ2-7, the complete variable domain reads GAGVSQSPRYKVTKRGQDVALRCDPISGHVSLYWYRQALGQGPEFLTYFNYEAQQDKSGLPNDRFSAERPEGSISTLTIQRTEQRDSAMYRCASSPGTSGIYEQYFGPGTRLTVT.

V and J are TRBV5-1 and TRBJ2-5, with 9 positions matching TRBD2. CDR1 and CDR2 (germline): SGHRS, YFSETQ. The CDR3 runs to 15 residues. Trimming took 5 bases from V and 2 from J; bases not matched to a gene: 7. CDR3 in amino acids: CASRASGNTQETQYF. CDR3 in DNA: TGCGCCAGCAGGGCTAGCGGGAATACACAAGAGACCCAGTACTTC.

Comment on this clone: Other DNA sequences in this sample translate to the same CDR3. The CDR3: CASSELAAGALHF. The CDR3 DNA reads TGTGCCAGCAGTGAATTGGCGGCGGGGGCCCTCCACTTT. V gene TRBV25-1 combines with J gene TRBJ1-6, with D perhaps TRBD1 (5 bases). The V and J ends lost 1 base and 14 bases respectively, with 12 bases between them. CDR3 size: 13 residues. Germline CDR1 and CDR2: MGHDK and SYGVNS.

V and J are TRBV28 and TRBJ2-3; possibly TRBD2 for D (6 bases). Deletions cut 7 bases from V and 4 bases from J, with 21 bases between. This CDR3 spans 16 amino acids. Germline CDR1 and CDR2: MDHEN and SYDVKM. CDR3 bases: TGTGCCAGCACCCCGCCCGGCGGGATGTCGGCAGATACGCAGTATTTT. It translates to CASTPPGGMSADTQYF.

The chain employs TRBV6-5 and TRBJ2-7; 10 positions match TRBD2. Germline V gene data show CDR1 as MNHEY and CDR2 as SVGAGI. This CDR3 contains 16 residues. V lost 2 bases, J lost 2 bases, and 6 bases stayed unmatched. Here the CDR3 reads CASSYSFTSGTYEQYF. The CDR3 nucleotides read TGTGCCAGCAGTTACAGTTTCACTAGCGGGACCTACGAGCAGTACTTC.

J is TRBJ2-2 and V is TRBV4-1; no clear D gene. Trimming cost V 3 bases and J 0 bases, with 17 bases left between them. This CDR3 is built from 18 residues. Germline CDR1 MGHRA, CDR2 YSYEKL. The CDR3 spells CASSHLVGSFANTGELFF. The DNA for the CDR3 is TGCGCCAGCAGCCACTTAGTCGGTTCCTTCGCGAACACCGGGGAGCTGTTTTTT.

This chain links TRBV14 with TRBJ2-1, with TRBD2 matching over 9 bases. The CDR3 is 14 residues long. The germline gives CDR1 SGHDN, CDR2 FVKESK. V dropped 4 bases and J dropped 7; count of bases not matched to a gene: 5. In DNA, the CDR3 is TGTGCCAGCAGCCGGCGGGAGGGCCCAAATGAGCAGTTCTTC. This codes for CASSRREGPNEQFF.

This clone was picked up a small number of times. In DNA form, the CDR3 reads TGTGCCAGTAGTACGTGGACAGGGCAGAACACTGAAGCTTTCTTT. It yields the protein CASSTWTGQNTEAFF. The genes are TRBV19 and TRBJ1-1; 8 positions agree with TRBD1. The CDR3 runs 15 residues. The germline CDR1 and CDR2 sequences are LNHDA and SQIVND (reference sequence). V shed 4 bases and J 1 base; nucleotides not matched to a gene: 5.

For the CDR3, the DNA is TGCGCCAGCAGCCTTTGGACTAGCGGGAGCTCCTACAATGAGCAGTTCTTC. Amino acids: CASSLWTSGSSYNEQFF. The chain combines TRBV4-1 with TRBJ2-1; TRBD2 agrees at 13 bases. The ends lost 4 bases at V and 0 bases at J; junction bases unmatched: 3. The germline V gene has CDR1 MGHRA and CDR2 YSYEKL. This CDR3 contains 17 residues.

This clone is a singleton in its sample. This chain connects TRBV19 to TRBJ1-5, with a possible D match to TRBD1 (6 bases). The CDR3 totals 13 residues. V was cut by 5 bases and J by 7 bases, with 12 bases left in between. Germline CDR1 LNHDA, CDR2 SQIVND (reference sequence). CDR3 sequence: CASSVLQGQPQHF. The CDR3 region has the DNA TGTGCCAGTAGTGTTTTACAGGGACAGCCCCAGCATTTT.

V gene TRBV19 combines with J gene TRBJ2-1; a possible D gene is TRBD1 (6 bases). V was cut by 2 bases and J by 0 bases, with 8 bases left in between. The germline gives CDR1 LNHDA, CDR2 SQIVND (reference sequence). The CDR3 length is 15 residues. The CDR3 loop is CASSITGSSYNEQFF. The CDR3 DNA reads as TGTGCCAGTAGTATAACAGGGAGCTCCTACAATGAGCAGTTCTTC.

The chain employs TRBV5-4 and TRBJ2-7; 10 nucleotides agree with TRBD1. CDR3 length: 14 residues. Looked up from germline, CDR1 is SGHNT and CDR2 is YYREEE (reference sequence). Trimming took 4 bases from V and 6 from J; bases not matched to a gene: 7. CDR3 protein: CASSADRGLAEQYF. CDR3 DNA: TGTGCCAGCAGCGCCGACAGGGGGCTGGCCGAGCAGTACTTC. Variable domain in full (rest from reference TRBV5-4 and TRBJ2-7): ETGVTQSPTHLIKTRGQQVTLRCSSQSGHNTVSWYQQALGQGPQFIFQYYREEENGRGNFPPRFSGLQFPNYSSELNVNALELDDSALYLCASSADRGLAEQYFGPGTRLTVT.

A note on this clone: One end of the junction is discordant with germline, which a read error may explain. Written as DNA, the CDR3 is TGTTCCAGCAGCTTAGCGTCCGGGAGGCAGTTCTTC. This sequence encodes CSSSLASGRQFF. The chain combines TRBV7-9 with TRBJ2-1; possibly TRBD2 for D (6 bases). Germline CDR1 and CDR2: SEHNR and FQNEAQ (reference sequence). CDR3 length: 12 residues.

This clone was found once. Mismatch with germline at one junction end may stem from a read error. The V and J genes are TRBV7-9 and TRBJ1-1, with D perhaps matching TRBD1 (6 bases). Germline V gene data show CDR1 as SEHNR and CDR2 as FQNEAQ (reference sequence). This CDR3 is built from 14 residues. The CDR3 DNA sequence: TGTGCCAGCAGCTTAGTCGTCGGACAGCCCGCCTCCCACTTT. Protein product: CASSLVVGQPASHF. The full variable domain, rest sourced from reference TRBV7-9 and TRBJ1-1, is DTGVSQNPRHKITKRGQNVTFRCDPISEHNRLYWYRQTLGQGPEFLTYFQNEAQLEKSRLLSDRFSAERPKGSFSTLEIQRTEQGDSAMYLCASSLVVGQPASHFGQGTRLTVV.

V and J are TRBV9 and TRBJ2-1, with 8 bases lining up with TRBD1. V lost 0 bases and J lost 6; bases outside the gene matches: 8. Germline assignment: CDR1 SGDLS and CDR2 YYNGEE. The CDR3 has 16 residues. CDR3 protein: CASSVGDRGPSNEQFF. The DNA of the CDR3 is TGTGCCAGCAGCGTAGGCGACAGGGGACCCTCCAATGAGCAGTTCTTC. The whole variable domain, filled in from reference TRBV9 and TRBJ2-1, reads DSGVTQTPKHLITATGQRVTLRCSPRSGDLSVYWYQQSLDQGLQFLIQYYNGEERAKGNILERFSAQQFPDLHSELNLSSLELGDSALYFCASSVGDRGPSNEQFFGPGTRLTVL.

The rearrangement uses TRBV6-1 and TRBJ2-7, with TRBD1 matching 7 bases. There are 14 residues in the CDR3. V shed 3 bases, J shed 3 bases, and the junction held 5 bases outside the gene matches. CDR1 and CDR2 (germline): MNHNS, SASEGT. This CDR3 reads CASSEQQGDYEQYF. DNA for the CDR3: TGTGCCAGCAGTGAGCAGCAGGGGGACTACGAGCAGTACTTC.